The clone carrying this T cell receptor (beta chain) was observed once. This sample stems from a study of blood T cell repertoires in COVID-19. Across the study: Sites across the United States, Italy and Spain contributed samples from acute and convalescent COVID-19. Nucleic acid was either cDNA or gDNA, and it came from T cells, B-cell-depleted T cells, or PBMCs.

This CDR3 spans 15 amino acids. V shed 2 bases and J shed 6 bases, with 13 bases lying between them. CDR1 and CDR2 (germline): MDHEN, SYDVKM. Original processing notes: How many nucleated cells were present was estimated from reference gene primer amplification. Only in-frame clones appear in the TCRdb table, and some are missing; sequencing was by immunoSEQ multiplex PCR. V, J and clone size reflect that table, while D and trimming were determined from the DNA. The table records some 80,000 clones, 85% of them present only once. Sequencing used peripheral blood. The TCR sequence derives from a man at least 80 years old with active or convalescent COVID-19. This chain links TRBV28 with TRBJ1-4; D is possibly TRBD1 (6 bases). This chain's CDR3 is CASSLRQAGYEKLFF. The CDR3 DNA reads TGTGCCAGCAGTTTACGACAGGCAGGTTATGAAAAACTGTTTTTT.